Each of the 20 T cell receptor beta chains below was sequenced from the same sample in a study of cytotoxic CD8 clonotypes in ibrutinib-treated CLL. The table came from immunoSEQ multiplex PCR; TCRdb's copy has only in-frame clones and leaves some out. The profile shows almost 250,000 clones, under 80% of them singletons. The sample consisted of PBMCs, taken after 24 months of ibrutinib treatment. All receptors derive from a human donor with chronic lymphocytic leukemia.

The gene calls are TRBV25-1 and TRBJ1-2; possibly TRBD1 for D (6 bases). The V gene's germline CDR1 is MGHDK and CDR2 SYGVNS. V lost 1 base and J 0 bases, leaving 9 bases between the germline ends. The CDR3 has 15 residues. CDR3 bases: TGTGCCAGCAGTGAATGGGGGGCGTCTAACTATGGCTACACCTTC. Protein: CASSEWGASNYGYTF.

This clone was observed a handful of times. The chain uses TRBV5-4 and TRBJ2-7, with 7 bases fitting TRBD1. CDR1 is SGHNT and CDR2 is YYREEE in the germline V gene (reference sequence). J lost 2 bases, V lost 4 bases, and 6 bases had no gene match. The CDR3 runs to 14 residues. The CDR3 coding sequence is TGTGCCAGCAGCCGCCCAGACAGGGCCTACGAGCAGTACTTC. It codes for CASSRPDRAYEQYF.

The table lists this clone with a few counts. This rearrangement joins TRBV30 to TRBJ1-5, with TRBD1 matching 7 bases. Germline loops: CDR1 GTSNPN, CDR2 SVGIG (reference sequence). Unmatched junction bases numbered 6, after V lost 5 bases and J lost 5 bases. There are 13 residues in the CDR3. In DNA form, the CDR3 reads TGTGCCTGGGCAGGGGGAGGGGATCAGCCCCAGCATTTT. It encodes CAWAGGGDQPQHF.

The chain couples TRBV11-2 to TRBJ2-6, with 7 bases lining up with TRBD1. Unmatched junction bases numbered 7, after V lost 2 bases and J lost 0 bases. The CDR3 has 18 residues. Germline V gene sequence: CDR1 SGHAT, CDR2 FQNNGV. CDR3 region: CASSLPPDRSSGANVLTF. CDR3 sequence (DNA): TGTGCCAGCAGCTTACCCCCGGACAGGAGCTCTGGGGCCAACGTCCTGACTTTC.

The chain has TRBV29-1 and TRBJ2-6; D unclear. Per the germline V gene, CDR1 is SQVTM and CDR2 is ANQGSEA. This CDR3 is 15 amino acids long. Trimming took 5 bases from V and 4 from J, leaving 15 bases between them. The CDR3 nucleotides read TGCAGCGTTCGTCGTAAGGGCGTAGGGGCCAACGTCCTGACTTTC. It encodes CSVRRKGVGANVLTF.

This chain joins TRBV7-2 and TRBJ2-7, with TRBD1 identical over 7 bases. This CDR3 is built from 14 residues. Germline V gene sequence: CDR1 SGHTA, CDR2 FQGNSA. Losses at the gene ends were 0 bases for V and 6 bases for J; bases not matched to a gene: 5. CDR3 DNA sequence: TGTGCCAGCAGCTTAGCGGGGACAGATAGCGAGCAGTACTTC. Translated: CASSLAGTDSEQYF.

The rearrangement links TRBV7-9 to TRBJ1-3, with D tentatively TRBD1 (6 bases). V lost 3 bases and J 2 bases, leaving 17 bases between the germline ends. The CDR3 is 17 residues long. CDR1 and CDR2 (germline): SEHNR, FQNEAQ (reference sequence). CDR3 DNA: TGTGCCAGCAGCTTCCGCATCGGACAGACAGCTGGAAACACCATATATTTT. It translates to CASSFRIGQTAGNTIYF.

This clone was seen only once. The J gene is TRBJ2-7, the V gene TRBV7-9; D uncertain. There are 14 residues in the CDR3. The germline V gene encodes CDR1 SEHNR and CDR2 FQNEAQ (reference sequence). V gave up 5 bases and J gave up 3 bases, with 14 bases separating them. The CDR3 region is CASSLSFSNYEQYF. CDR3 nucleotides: TGTGCCAGCAGCCTAAGCTTTTCCAACTACGAGCAGTACTTC.

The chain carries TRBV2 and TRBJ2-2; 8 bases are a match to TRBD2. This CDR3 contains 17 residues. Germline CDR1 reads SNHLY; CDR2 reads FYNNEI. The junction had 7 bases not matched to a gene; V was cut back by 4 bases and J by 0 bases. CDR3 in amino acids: CASSVSAGGANTGELFF. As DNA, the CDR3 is TGTGCCAGCAGTGTCTCGGCGGGAGGTGCGAACACCGGGGAGCTGTTTTTT.

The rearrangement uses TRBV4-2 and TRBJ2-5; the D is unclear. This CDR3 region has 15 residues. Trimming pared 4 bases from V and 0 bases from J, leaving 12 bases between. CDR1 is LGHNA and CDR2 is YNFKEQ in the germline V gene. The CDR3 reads CASSRSLGYQETQYF. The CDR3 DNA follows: TGTGCCAGCAGCCGATCTTTAGGGTACCAAGAGACCCAGTACTTC.

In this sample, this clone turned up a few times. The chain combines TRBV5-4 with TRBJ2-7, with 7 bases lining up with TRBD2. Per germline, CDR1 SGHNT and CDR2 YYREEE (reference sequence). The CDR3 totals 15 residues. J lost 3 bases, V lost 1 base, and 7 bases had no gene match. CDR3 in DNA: TGTGCCAGCAGCTTGCTTCCTAGCGGAGTCTACGAGCAGTACTTC. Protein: CASSLLPSGVYEQYF.

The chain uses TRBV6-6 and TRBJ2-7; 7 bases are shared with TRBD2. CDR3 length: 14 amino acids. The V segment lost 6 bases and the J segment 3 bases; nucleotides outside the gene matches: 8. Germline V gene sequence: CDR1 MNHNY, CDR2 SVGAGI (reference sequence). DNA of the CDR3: TGTGCCAGCAGCCGGGTACTAGCGAGCTACGAGCAGTACTTC. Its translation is CASSRVLASYEQYF.

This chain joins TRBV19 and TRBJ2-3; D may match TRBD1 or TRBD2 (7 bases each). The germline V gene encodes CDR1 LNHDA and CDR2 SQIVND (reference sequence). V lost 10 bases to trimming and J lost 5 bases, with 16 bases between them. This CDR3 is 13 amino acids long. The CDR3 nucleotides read TGTGCCACTAGCGGACAGGATGGAGATACGCAGTATTTT. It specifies CATSGQDGDTQYF. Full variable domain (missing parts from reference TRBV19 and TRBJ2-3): DGGITQSPKYLFRKEGQNVTLSCEQNLNHDAMYWYRQDPGQGLRLIYYSQIVNDFQKGDIAEGYSVSREKKESFPLTVTSAQKNPTAFYLCATSGQDGDTQYFGPGTRLTVL.

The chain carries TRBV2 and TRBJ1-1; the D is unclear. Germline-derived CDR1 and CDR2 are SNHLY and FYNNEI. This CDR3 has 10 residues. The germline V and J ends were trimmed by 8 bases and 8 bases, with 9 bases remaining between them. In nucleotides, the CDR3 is TGTGCCAGCGGAGGTAGAGAAGCTTTCTTT. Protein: CASGGREAFF.

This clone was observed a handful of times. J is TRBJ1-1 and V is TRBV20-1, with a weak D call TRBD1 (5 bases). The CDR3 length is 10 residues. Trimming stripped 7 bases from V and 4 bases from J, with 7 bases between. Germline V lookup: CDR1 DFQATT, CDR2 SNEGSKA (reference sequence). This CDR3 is CSGGTTEAFF. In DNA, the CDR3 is TGCAGTGGCGGGACCACTGAAGCTTTCTTT.

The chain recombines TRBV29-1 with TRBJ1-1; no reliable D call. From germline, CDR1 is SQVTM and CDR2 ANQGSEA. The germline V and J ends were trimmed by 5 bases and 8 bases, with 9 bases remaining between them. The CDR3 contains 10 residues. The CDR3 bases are TGCAGCGTTAGCCGAACCGAAGCTTTCTTT. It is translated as CSVSRTEAFF.

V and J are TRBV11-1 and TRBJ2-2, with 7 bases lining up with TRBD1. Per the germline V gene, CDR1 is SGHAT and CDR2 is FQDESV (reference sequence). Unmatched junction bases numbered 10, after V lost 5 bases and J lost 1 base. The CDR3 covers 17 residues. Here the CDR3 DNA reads TGTGCCAGCAGCCCATACACAGGGGTATGGAACACCGGGGAGCTGTTTTTT. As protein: CASSPYTGVWNTGELFF.

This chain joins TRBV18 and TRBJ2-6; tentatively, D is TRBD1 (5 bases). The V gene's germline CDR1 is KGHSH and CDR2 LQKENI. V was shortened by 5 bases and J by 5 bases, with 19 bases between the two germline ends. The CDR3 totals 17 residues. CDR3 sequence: CASSKISDIYRANVLTF. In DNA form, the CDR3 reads TGTGCCAGCTCAAAAATATCGGACATTTATCGGGCCAACGTCCTGACTTTC.

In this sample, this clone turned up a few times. The CDR3 is CASSWGRYGYTF. In nucleotides, the CDR3 is TGTGCCAGCAGCTGGGGACGGTATGGCTACACCTTC. This chain links TRBV7-9 with TRBJ1-2; D possibly corresponds to TRBD1 (5 bases). Germline values: CDR1 SEHNR, CDR2 FQNEAQ (reference sequence). This CDR3 comprises 12 residues. Trimming stripped 4 bases from V and 5 bases from J, with 8 bases between.

Written as DNA, the CDR3 is TGTGCCAGCAGTCCCGGGACTAGCCGCGAGCAGTACTTC. Its protein is CASSPGTSREQYF. This rearrangement joins TRBV27 to TRBJ2-7; 9 bases map to TRBD2. Germline-derived CDR1 and CDR2 are MNHEY and SMNVEV (reference sequence). The CDR3 loop spans 13 amino acids. V lost 5 bases to trimming and J lost 6 bases; unmatched junction nucleotides: 5.